These 8 T cell receptor beta chains came from one sample sequenced in a study of cytotoxic CD8 clonotypes in ibrutinib-treated CLL. Clones were sequenced by immunoSEQ multiplex PCR, and TCRdb holds only the in-frame ones, with some missing. The sample has 150,000 to 250,000 clones, 72% seen once. The source was PBMCs, collected after 24 months of ibrutinib treatment. These receptor sequences come from a human donor with chronic lymphocytic leukemia.

The rearrangement uses TRBV6-6 and TRBJ1-1; D is uncertain. Trimming pared 3 bases from V and 0 bases from J, leaving 8 bases between. The CDR3 extends over 14 amino acids. Germline V gene sequence: CDR1 MNHNY, CDR2 SVGAGI (reference sequence). As DNA, the CDR3 is TGTGCCAGCAGTTATCCTCGGGTGAACACTGAAGCTTTCTTT. Translation: CASSYPRVNTEAFF.

This clone has only a few counts. V and J are TRBV28 and TRBJ2-7; 7 bases align to TRBD2. V dropped 5 bases and J dropped 2; count of bases not matched to a gene: 6. CDR3 length: 14 residues. Germline V gene lookup returns CDR1 MDHEN and CDR2 SYDVKM. CDR3 loop: CASSGGLKPYEQYF. DNA for the CDR3: TGTGCCAGCAGTGGGGGACTAAAGCCCTACGAGCAGTACTTC.

V is TRBV5-1 and J is TRBJ2-5; 11 bases line up with TRBD2. The DNA end lines up better with TRBJ2-7; the J call may be wrong. Germline CDR1 is SGHRS and CDR2 is YFSETQ. The CDR3 runs 15 residues. The CDR3 nucleotides read TGCGCCAGCAGCTCAAGACTAGCGGGAACCTACGAGCAGTACTTC. Translation gives CASSSRLAGTYEQYF.

This chain connects TRBV18 to TRBJ1-1; 11 bases fit TRBD1. The CDR3 has 19 residues. V was pared by 6 bases and J by 1 base, with 16 bases of the junction left unmatched. Germline lookup yields CDR1 KGHSH and CDR2 LQKENI. The CDR3 nucleotides read TGTGCCAGCTCGCCGAACGGACAGGGGGCGGTGGGGAGGAACACTGAAGCTTTCTTT. Amino acid sequence: CASSPNGQGAVGRNTEAFF.

The chain uses TRBV27 and TRBJ2-3; D is uncertain. V gave up 4 bases and J gave up 2 bases, with 16 bases separating them. CDR3 size: 16 residues. Germline loops: CDR1 MNHEY, CDR2 SMNVEV (reference sequence). This CDR3 reads CASSSLSERNTDTQYF. The CDR3, as DNA: TGTGCCAGCAGTTCTCTCAGCGAAAGAAACACAGATACGCAGTATTTT.

The chain joins TRBV4-2 to TRBJ2-2; D possibly matches TRBD1 or TRBD2 (5 bases each). The length of the CDR3 is 19 residues. Per germline, CDR1 LGHNA and CDR2 YNFKEQ. V lost 0 bases and J 3 bases, leaving 20 bases between the germline ends. DNA of the CDR3: TGTGCCAGCAGCCAAGATTCCAGAGGGGACCCCAGGGACACCGGGGAGCTGTTTTTT. Protein sequence: CASSQDSRGDPRDTGELFF.

V and J are TRBV19 and TRBJ2-1; D is ambiguous. Germline V CDR1 and CDR2: LNHDA, SQIVND (reference sequence). CDR3 length: 12 residues. Trimming removed 10 bases at V and 4 bases at J, with 11 bases between. The CDR3 sequence is CATMDGYNEQFF. The CDR3 region has the DNA TGTGCCACCATGGACGGGTACAATGAGCAGTTCTTC.

The CDR3 sequence: CASSSTGWDNQPQHF. The CDR3 DNA is TGTGCCAGCAGTTCGACAGGGTGGGACAATCAGCCCCAGCATTTT. The chain is built from TRBV6-5 and TRBJ1-5; 7 bases map to TRBD1. This CDR3 comprises 15 residues. Germline V gene sequence: CDR1 MNHEY, CDR2 SVGAGI. The V and J ends lost 4 bases and 3 bases, in that order; junction bases with no gene match: 6.